This TCR beta chain derives from a study of blood T cell repertoires in COVID-19. Libraries were prepared by immunoSEQ multiplex PCR; TCRdb keeps only in-frame clonotypes and omits some of them. The table shows 350,000 or so clones, with just over 85% occurring only once. V lost 0 bases and J 1 base, leaving 14 bases between the germline ends. This CDR3 has 16 amino acids. CDR1 and CDR2 from the germline V gene are SGHRS and YFSETQ. This receptor was identified in a woman aged 40 to 55 with acute COVID-19. The chain links TRBV5-1 to TRBJ2-7; D call uncertain. The sequenced sample was PBMCs or T cells enriched from blood (not recorded which). Written as DNA, the CDR3 is TGCGCCAGCAGCTTGGCCATTTCCGCGGCATCCTACGAGCAGTACTTC. Protein product: CASSLAISAASYEQYF.